The 20 T cell receptor beta chains below come from one sample, sequenced in a study of technical replicates of blood from a handful of donors. Method: immunoSEQ multiplex PCR; TCRdb's copy keeps in-frame clones and lacks some. This table has 75,000 to 85,000 clones, about 81% appearing once. Sequencing was carried out using PBMCs. These TCRs come from a human donor in good health. Some clones in this sample may be carry-over from other donors' samples.

The chain has TRBV5-1 and TRBJ2-1, with 7 positions matching TRBD2. Germline V gives CDR1 SGHRS, CDR2 YFSETQ. V dropped 0 bases and J dropped 8; count of bases not matched to a gene: 8. The CDR3 is 15 amino acids. CDR3: CASSLEVGGWDEQFF. CDR3 in DNA: TGCGCCAGCAGCTTGGAAGTGGGAGGGTGGGATGAGCAGTTCTTC.

The chain carries TRBV7-9 and TRBJ2-7, with 14 bases identical to TRBD2. This CDR3 has 16 amino acids. From germline, CDR1 is SEHNR and CDR2 FQNEAQ (reference sequence). V dropped 5 bases and J dropped 0; count of bases not matched to a gene: 3. CDR3 loop: CASSAGLAGVSYEQYF. CDR3 nucleotide sequence: TGTGCCAGCAGCGCGGGACTAGCGGGGGTCTCCTACGAGCAGTACTTC.

The chain is built from TRBV7-8 and TRBJ1-1; the match to TRBD1 covers 7 bases. There are 13 residues in the CDR3. The V segment lost 4 bases and the J segment 7 bases; nucleotides outside the gene matches: 6. Per germline, CDR1 SGHVS and CDR2 FQNEAQ. The CDR3 sequence: CASSSGQAREAFF. The CDR3 DNA sequence: TGTGCCAGCAGCTCAGGACAGGCCCGTGAAGCTTTCTTT.

The rearrangement uses TRBV30 and TRBJ1-1; 8 bases are shared with TRBD1. The ends lost 7 bases at V and 9 bases at J; junction bases unmatched: 13. Germline lookup yields CDR1 GTSNPN and CDR2 SVGIG (reference sequence). The CDR3 totals 13 residues. This chain's CDR3 is CASSAGGQTQAFF. In DNA, the CDR3 is TGTGCCTCCTCCGCAGGGGGCCAAACACAAGCTTTCTTT.

The CDR3, as DNA: TGTGCCAGCTCCGGACAGGGGGCCCTCTGGGGGGCCAACGTCCTGACTTTC. Amino acid sequence: CASSGQGALWGANVLTF. The rearrangement joins TRBV5-6 to TRBJ2-6; 11 bases are shared with TRBD1. The CDR3 covers 17 residues. The V and J ends lost 7 bases and 4 bases, in that order; junction bases with no gene match: 10. The germline V gene has CDR1 SGHDT and CDR2 YYEEEE.

CDR3 sequence reads: CASREGIAEAFF. The CDR3 DNA sequence: TGTGCCAGCAGGGAGGGAATAGCTGAAGCTTTCTTT. The chain combines TRBV6-5 with TRBJ1-1; D uncertain. This CDR3 region has 12 residues. Germline CDR1 and CDR2: MNHEY and SVGAGI. Between the trimmed V and J ends, which lost 6 bases and 6 bases, there was a span of 11 bases.

This clone occurred many times. V usage is TRBV27 and J usage is TRBJ2-3; the match to TRBD2 covers 10 bases. Germline-derived CDR1 and CDR2 are MNHEY and SMNVEV (reference sequence). V lost 6 bases, J lost 2 bases, and 14 bases stayed unmatched. The CDR3 is 18 amino acids. The CDR3 DNA reads TGTGCCAGCAGCCCTTGGAGTCTAGCGGGAGATCTCACAGATACGCAGTATTTT. Protein sequence: CASSPWSLAGDLTDTQYF.

A few counts support this clone. The chain's CDR3 is CSARSSAEAFF. As DNA, the CDR3 is TGCAGTGCTAGATCATCGGCTGAAGCTTTCTTT. This chain connects TRBV20-1 to TRBJ1-1; D gene unclear. The CDR3 length is 11 residues. The V end lost 2 bases, the J end lost 6 bases, and 7 bases lay between the germline ends. Germline CDR1 DFQATT, CDR2 SNEGSKA (reference sequence).

CDR3 region: CASSPEGGGFSGNTIYF. In nucleotides, the CDR3 is TGTGCCAGCAGCCCTGAGGGTGGAGGGTTCTCTGGAAACACCATATATTTT. The rearrangement links TRBV7-8 to TRBJ1-3; no definite D call. The germline V gene encodes CDR1 SGHVS and CDR2 FQNEAQ. Trimming took off 5 bases at V and 0 bases at J, with 17 bases between the two ends. The CDR3 runs to 17 residues.

The rearrangement links TRBV5-4 to TRBJ1-1; unclear D gene. This CDR3 region has 13 residues. V was shortened by 0 bases and J by 1 base, with 4 bases between the two germline ends. The germline V gene has CDR1 SGHNT and CDR2 YYREEE (reference sequence). This CDR3 reads CASSLDSNTEAFF. In DNA form, the CDR3 reads TGTGCCAGCAGCTTGGACTCGAACACTGAAGCTTTCTTT.

The chain carries TRBV30 and TRBJ2-7; TRBD1 matches 7 bases. Germline loops: CDR1 GTSNPN, CDR2 SVGIG (reference sequence). V dropped 6 bases and J dropped 2; count of bases not matched to a gene: 7. The CDR3 length is 13 residues. Written as DNA, the CDR3 is TGTGCCTGCTTGACAGGGATAACCTACGAGCAGTACTTC. It specifies CACLTGITYEQYF.

The chain recombines TRBV7-2 with TRBJ1-4; D is possibly TRBD1 (6 bases). CDR3 length: 15 amino acids. The V gene lost 5 bases and the J gene lost 6 bases, with 16 bases spanning the gap. Germline lookup yields CDR1 SGHTA and CDR2 FQGNSA. The CDR3 protein is CASSKQGSPYEKLFF. For the CDR3, the DNA is TGTGCCAGCAGCAAACAGGGTTCGCCATATGAAAAACTGTTTTTT.

This clone was detected only once. V gene TRBV4-1 combines with J gene TRBJ2-5; D is unclear. In germline, CDR1 is MGHRA, CDR2 YSYEKL. The CDR3 has 18 residues. Trimming took off 1 base at V and 2 bases at J, with 20 bases between the two ends. CDR3 sequence (DNA): TGCGCCAGCAGCCAAGGTTTTTCCCCATTCCAGAAACAAGAGACCCAGTACTTC. It specifies CASSQGFSPFQKQETQYF.

V is TRBV4-3 and J is TRBJ2-7, with 11 bases lining up with TRBD2. Germline CDR1 and CDR2: LGHNA and YSLEER. The CDR3 is made up of 15 amino acids. The V and J ends lost 4 bases and 2 bases, in that order; junction bases with no gene match: 4. CDR3 bases: TGCGCCAGCAGCCCTGGGACTAGCGGAACCTACGAGCAGTACTTC. The encoded protein is CASSPGTSGTYEQYF.

The chain couples TRBV25-1 to TRBJ2-2, with TRBD2 identical over 14 bases. CDR1 and CDR2 from the germline V gene are MGHDK and SYGVNS. V was clipped by 2 bases and J by 0 bases; unmatched bases: 2. This CDR3 comprises 18 residues. CDR3 DNA sequence: TGTGCCAGCAGTGAAGGGACTAGCGGGAGCTCGAACACCGGGGAGCTGTTTTTT. It is translated as CASSEGTSGSSNTGELFF.

The genes are TRBV6-9 and TRBJ2-7, with 8 positions matching TRBD2. CDR3 length equals 14 residues. Germline V gives CDR1 MNHGY, CDR2 SVAAGI. V trimming: 6 bases; J trimming: 3 bases; junction bases outside the gene matches: 7. This CDR3 reads CASSRRTSGYEQYF. The CDR3 coding sequence is TGTGCCAGCAGCCGAAGAACTAGCGGCTACGAGCAGTACTTC.

The rearrangement uses TRBV7-3 and TRBJ2-7; 9 bases line up with TRBD2. Germline-derived CDR1 and CDR2 are SGHTA and FQGTGA. The CDR3 covers 15 residues. J lost 6 bases, V lost 4 bases, and 10 bases had no gene match. The CDR3 DNA sequence: TGTGCCAGCAGCTCTACCGGGACTAGCACCAGCGAGCAGTACTTC. Its translation: CASSSTGTSTSEQYF. The full variable domain, completed using reference TRBV7-3 and TRBJ2-7, is GAGVSQTPSNKVTEKGKYVELRCDPISGHTALYWYRQSLGQGPEFLIYFQGTGAADDSGLPNDRFFAVRPEGSVSTLKIQRTERGDSAVYLCASSSTGTSTSEQYFGPGTRLTVT.

The V gene is TRBV27, the J gene TRBJ2-7; 11 bases fit TRBD1. This CDR3 contains 14 residues. CDR1 MNHEY and CDR2 SMNVEV come from the germline V gene (reference sequence). V shed 8 bases, J shed 3 bases, and the junction held 6 bases outside the gene matches. DNA for the CDR3: TGTGCCAGCTCCCCCGGGACAGGGGGCTACGAGCAGTACTTC. This translates into CASSPGTGGYEQYF.

This chain uses TRBV30 with TRBJ2-7, with D perhaps matching TRBD1 (6 bases). V dropped 6 bases and J dropped 5 bases, with 14 bases sitting between them. CDR1 GTSNPN and CDR2 SVGIG come from the germline V gene (reference sequence). The CDR3 has 12 residues. CDR3 DNA: TGTGCCTGCTCACAGGGAACCCACGAGCAGTACTTC. It codes for CACSQGTHEQYF.

This chain links TRBV10-3 with TRBJ2-5; 7 nucleotides match TRBD1. Per germline, CDR1 ENHRY and CDR2 SYGVKD. The trim removed 10 bases at V and 0 bases at J, leaving 2 bases unmatched. This CDR3 is 12 amino acids long. CDR3: CATGQHQETQYF. The CDR3, as DNA: TGTGCCACGGGACAGCACCAAGAGACCCAGTACTTC.